This TCR beta chain was observed in a study of patients and donors after allogeneic stem cell transplantation. Each CDR3 protein gets one entry after TCRdb re-called the RT-PCR reads with MiXCR. The sample has under 170,000 distinct CDR3 sequences; over 30% are singletons. This clonotype was counted between two and nine times. The CDR3 covers 15 residues. Germline-derived CDR1 and CDR2 are SGHKS and YYEKEE (reference sequence). Trimming left V 1 base short and J 3 bases short, with 8 bases between. The clonotype comes from a human donor who was either an allogeneic HSCT recipient or a stem cell or donor lymphocyte infusion donor (not recorded which). It is not recorded whose cells these are; they may come from a transplant donor. J is TRBJ1-6 and V is TRBV5-5, with TRBD1 as a possible D gene (6 bases). What was sequenced was blood, either unsorted or a sorted T cell fraction (not recorded which). The CDR3 is CASSLNRDYNSPLHF. The CDR3 coding sequence is TGTGCCAGCAGCTTGAACAGGGACTATAATTCACCCCTCCACTTT.